This TCR beta chain was identified during a study of blood T cell repertoires in COVID-19. The wider study: COVID-19 samples from acute and convalescent phases originated in the United States, Italy and Spain. Nucleic acid was either cDNA or gDNA, and it came from T cells, B-cell-depleted T cells, or PBMCs.

In the original workflow: Reference gene primers were amplified, and this amplification served to estimate nucleated cell counts. Generated by immunoSEQ multiplex PCR, the TCRdb table keeps only in-frame clones and is missing some. V and J calls and clone size are copied from that table; D and trimming were computed from the DNA. The sample has roughly 25,000 clones; about four fifths are singletons. The table lists this clone with a few counts. The germline V gene encodes CDR1 ENHRY and CDR2 SYGVKD. The CDR3 loop spans 13 amino acids. Trimming cost V 2 bases and J 8 bases, with 7 bases left between them.

Sequences were obtained from peripheral blood. The clonotype was recovered from a middle-aged man with COVID-19, enrolled during active disease. The rearrangement uses TRBV10-3 and TRBJ1-6; possible D gene TRBD1, 5 bases. CDR3 sequence (DNA): TGTGCCATCAGTGAGACGGGGGATTCACCCCTCCACTTT. This translates into CAISETGDSPLHF.